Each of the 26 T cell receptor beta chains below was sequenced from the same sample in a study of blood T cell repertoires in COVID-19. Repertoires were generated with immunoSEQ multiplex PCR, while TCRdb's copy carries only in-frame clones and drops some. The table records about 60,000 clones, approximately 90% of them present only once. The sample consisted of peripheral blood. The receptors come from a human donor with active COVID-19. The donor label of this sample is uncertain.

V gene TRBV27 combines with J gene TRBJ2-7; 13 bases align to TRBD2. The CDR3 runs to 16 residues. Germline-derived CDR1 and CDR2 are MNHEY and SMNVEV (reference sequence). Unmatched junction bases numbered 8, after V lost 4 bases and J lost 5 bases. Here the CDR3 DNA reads TGTGCCAGCAGTTCCGGACTAGCGGGAGTAGGCAACGAGCAGTACTTC. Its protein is CASSSGLAGVGNEQYF.

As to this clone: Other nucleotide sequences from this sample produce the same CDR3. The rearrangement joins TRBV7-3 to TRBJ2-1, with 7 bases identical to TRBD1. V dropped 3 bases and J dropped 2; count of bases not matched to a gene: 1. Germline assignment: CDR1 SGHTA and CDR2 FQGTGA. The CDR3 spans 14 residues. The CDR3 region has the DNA TGTGCCAGCAGCTTGGGGACAGCCTACAATGAGCAGTTCTTC. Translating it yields CASSLGTAYNEQFF.

CDR3 coding DNA: TGTGCCAGTAGTGAAACGGGAGTTTATGAGCAGTTCTTC. Amino acids: CASSETGVYEQFF. The genes are TRBV19 and TRBJ2-1; maybe TRBD2 (6 bases). The CDR3 consists of 13 residues. Between the trimmed V and J ends, which lost 5 bases and 8 bases, there was a span of 13 bases. The germline V gene has CDR1 LNHDA and CDR2 SQIVND (reference sequence).

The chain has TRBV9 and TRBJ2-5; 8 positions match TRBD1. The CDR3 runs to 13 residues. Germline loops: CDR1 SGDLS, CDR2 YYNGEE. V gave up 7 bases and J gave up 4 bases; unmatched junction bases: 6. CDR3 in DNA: TGTGCCAGCGGACAGGGCTCACGAGAGACCCAGTACTTC. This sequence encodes CASGQGSRETQYF.

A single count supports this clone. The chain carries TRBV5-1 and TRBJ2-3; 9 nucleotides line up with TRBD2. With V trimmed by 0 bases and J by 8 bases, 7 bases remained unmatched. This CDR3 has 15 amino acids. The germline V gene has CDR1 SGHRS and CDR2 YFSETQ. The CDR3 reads CASSLEASGAGTQYF. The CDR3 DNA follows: TGCGCCAGCAGCTTGGAGGCTAGCGGGGCCGGTACGCAGTATTTT.

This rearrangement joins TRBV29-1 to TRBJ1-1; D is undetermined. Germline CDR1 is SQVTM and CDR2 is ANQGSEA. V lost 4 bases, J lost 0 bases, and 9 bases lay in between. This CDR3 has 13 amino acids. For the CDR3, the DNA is TGCAGCGTTGCTGTGACAATGAACACTGAAGCTTTCTTT. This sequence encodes CSVAVTMNTEAFF.

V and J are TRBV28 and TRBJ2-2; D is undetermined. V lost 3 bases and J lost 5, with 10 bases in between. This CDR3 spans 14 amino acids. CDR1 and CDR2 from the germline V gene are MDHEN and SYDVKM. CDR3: CASSLLSPTGELFF. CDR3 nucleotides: TGTGCCAGCAGTTTGCTCAGTCCGACCGGGGAGCTGTTTTTT.

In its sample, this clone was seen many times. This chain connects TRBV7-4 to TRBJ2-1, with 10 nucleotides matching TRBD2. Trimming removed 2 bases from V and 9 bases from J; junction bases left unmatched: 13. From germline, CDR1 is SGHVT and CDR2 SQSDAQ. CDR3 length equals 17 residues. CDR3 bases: TGTGCCAGCAGCTTAAGACCCAGCGGGAGGGCCCTGAGTGAGCAGTTCTTC. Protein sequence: CASSLRPSGRALSEQFF.

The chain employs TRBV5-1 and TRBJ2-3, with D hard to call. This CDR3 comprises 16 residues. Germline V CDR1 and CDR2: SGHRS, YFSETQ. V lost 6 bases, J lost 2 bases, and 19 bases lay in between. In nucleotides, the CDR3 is TGCGCCAGCAAGCCCCTGGCCACAGAAGTCACAGATACGCAGTATTTT. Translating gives CASKPLATEVTDTQYF. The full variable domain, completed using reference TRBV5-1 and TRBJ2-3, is KAGVTQTPRYLIKTRGQQVTLSCSPISGHRSVSWYQQTPGQGLQFLFEYFSETQRNKGNFPGRFSGRQFSNSRSEMNVSTLELGDSALYLCASKPLATEVTDTQYFGPGTRLTVL.

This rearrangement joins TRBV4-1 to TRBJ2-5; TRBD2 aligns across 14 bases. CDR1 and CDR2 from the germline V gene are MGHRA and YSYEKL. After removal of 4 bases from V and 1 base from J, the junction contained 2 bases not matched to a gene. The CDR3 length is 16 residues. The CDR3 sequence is CASSPGLAGGQETQYF. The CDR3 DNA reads TGCGCCAGCAGCCCCGGACTAGCGGGGGGCCAAGAGACCCAGTACTTC.

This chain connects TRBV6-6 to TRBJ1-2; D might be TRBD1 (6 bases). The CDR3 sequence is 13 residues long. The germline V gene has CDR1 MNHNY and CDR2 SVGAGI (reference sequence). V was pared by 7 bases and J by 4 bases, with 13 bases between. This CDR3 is CASTPRGGYGYTF. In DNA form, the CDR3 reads TGTGCCAGCACCCCCAGGGGCGGCTATGGCTACACCTTC.

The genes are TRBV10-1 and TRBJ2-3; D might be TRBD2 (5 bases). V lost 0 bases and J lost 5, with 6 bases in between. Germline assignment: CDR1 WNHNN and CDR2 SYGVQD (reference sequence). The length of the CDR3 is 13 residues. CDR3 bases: TGCGCCAGCAGTGAGTCCGGGGTAGATACGCAGTATTTT. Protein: CASSESGVDTQYF.

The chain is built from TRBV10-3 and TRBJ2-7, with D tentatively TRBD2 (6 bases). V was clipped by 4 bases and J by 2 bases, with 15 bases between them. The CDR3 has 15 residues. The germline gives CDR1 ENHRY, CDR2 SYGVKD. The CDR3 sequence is CAISGGDPTPYEQYF. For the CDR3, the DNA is TGTGCCATCAGTGGGGGGGACCCCACCCCCTACGAGCAGTACTTC.

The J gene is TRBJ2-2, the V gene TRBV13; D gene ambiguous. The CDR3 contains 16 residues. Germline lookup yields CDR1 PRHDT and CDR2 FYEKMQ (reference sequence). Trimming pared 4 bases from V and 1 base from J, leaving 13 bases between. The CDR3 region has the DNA TGTGCCAGCAGCTCCGCGCTCCCCGAGAACACCGGGGAGCTGTTTTTT. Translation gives CASSSALPENTGELFF.

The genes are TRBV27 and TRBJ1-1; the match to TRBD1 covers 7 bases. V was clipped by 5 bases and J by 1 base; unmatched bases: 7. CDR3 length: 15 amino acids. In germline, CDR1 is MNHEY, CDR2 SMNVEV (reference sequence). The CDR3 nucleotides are TGTGCCAGCAGTCCATGGGGACAGCCGAACACTGAAGCTTTCTTT. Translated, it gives CASSPWGQPNTEAFF.

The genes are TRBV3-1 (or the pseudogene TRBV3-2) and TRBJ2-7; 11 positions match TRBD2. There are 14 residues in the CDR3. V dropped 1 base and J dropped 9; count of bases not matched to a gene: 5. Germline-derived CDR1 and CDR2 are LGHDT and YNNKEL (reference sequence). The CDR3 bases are TGTGCCAGCAGCCAAGGCCTAGCGGGAGGTTGGCAGTACTTC. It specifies CASSQGLAGGWQYF.

CDR3 sequence: CASSSVGSNEQFF. The CDR3 region has the DNA TGTGCCAGCAGCTCCGTGGGGAGCAATGAGCAGTTCTTC. The gene calls are TRBV7-3 and TRBJ2-1; tentative D call: TRBD2 (5 bases). CDR3 length: 13 residues. Germline loops: CDR1 SGHTA, CDR2 FQGTGA. Deletions cut 4 bases from V and 6 bases from J, with 10 bases between.

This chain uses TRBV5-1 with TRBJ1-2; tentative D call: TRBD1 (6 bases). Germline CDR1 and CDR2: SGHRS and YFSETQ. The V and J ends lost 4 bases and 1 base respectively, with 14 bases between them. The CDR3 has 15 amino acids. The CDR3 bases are TGCGCCAGCAGCCCCCGGGACACCATTAACTATGGCTACACCTTC. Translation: CASSPRDTINYGYTF.

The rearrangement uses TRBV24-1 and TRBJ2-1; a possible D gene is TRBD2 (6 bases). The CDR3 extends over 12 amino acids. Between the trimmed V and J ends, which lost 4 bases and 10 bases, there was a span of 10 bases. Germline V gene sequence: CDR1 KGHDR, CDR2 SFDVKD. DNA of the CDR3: TGTGCCACCAGTGACCAGACTAGGGAGCAGTTCTTC. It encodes CATSDQTREQFF.

Here the CDR3 DNA reads TGTGCCAGCAGCACCGCCGGGACATCATATGGCTACACCTTC. Protein product: CASSTAGTSYGYTF. The chain has TRBV7-2 and TRBJ1-2, with D perhaps matching TRBD1 (6 bases). The germline V and J ends were trimmed by 5 bases and 5 bases, with 15 bases remaining between them. Germline values: CDR1 SGHTA, CDR2 FQGNSA. The CDR3 length is 14 residues.

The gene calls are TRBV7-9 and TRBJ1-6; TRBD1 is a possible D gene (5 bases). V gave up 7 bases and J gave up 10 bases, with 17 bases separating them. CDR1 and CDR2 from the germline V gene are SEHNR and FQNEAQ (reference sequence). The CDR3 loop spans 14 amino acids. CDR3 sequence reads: CASTVGGDLSPLHF. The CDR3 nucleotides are TGTGCCAGCACCGTAGGAGGGGATTTATCACCCCTCCACTTT.

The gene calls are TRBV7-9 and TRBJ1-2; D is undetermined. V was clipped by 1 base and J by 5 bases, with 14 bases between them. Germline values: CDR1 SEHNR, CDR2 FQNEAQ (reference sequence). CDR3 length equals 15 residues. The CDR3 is CASSLDYLYGYGYTF. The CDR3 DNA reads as TGTGCCAGCAGCTTAGACTACCTCTATGGGTATGGCTACACCTTC.

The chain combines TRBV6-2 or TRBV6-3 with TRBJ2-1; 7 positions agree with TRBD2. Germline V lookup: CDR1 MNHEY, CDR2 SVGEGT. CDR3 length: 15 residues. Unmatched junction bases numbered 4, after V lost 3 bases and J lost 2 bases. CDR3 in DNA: TGTGCCAGCAGTTATGGCGGGAGTGCCTACAATGAGCAGTTCTTC. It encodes CASSYGGSAYNEQFF.

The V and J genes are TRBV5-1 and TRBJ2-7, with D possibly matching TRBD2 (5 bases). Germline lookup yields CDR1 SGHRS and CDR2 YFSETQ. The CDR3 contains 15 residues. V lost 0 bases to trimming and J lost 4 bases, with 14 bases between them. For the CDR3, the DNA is TGCGCCAGCAGCTTGGCACAGCCGGGAAGTTACGAGCAGTACTTC. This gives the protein CASSLAQPGSYEQYF. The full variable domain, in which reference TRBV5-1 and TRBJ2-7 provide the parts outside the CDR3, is KAGVTQTPRYLIKTRGQQVTLSCSPISGHRSVSWYQQTPGQGLQFLFEYFSETQRNKGNFPGRFSGRQFSNSRSEMNVSTLELGDSALYLCASSLAQPGSYEQYFGPGTRLTVT.

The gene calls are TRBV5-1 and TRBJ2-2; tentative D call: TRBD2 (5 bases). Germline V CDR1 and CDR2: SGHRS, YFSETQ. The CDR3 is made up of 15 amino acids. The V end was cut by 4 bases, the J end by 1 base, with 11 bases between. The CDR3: CASSPGGGNTGELFF. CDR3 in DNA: TGCGCCAGCAGCCCGGGTGGAGGGAACACCGGGGAGCTGTTTTTT.

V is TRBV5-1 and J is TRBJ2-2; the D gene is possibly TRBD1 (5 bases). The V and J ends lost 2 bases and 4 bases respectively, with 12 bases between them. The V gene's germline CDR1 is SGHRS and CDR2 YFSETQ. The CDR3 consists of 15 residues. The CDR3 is CASSLGRAGTGELFF. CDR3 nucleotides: TGCGCCAGCAGCTTAGGCAGGGCTGGCACCGGGGAGCTGTTTTTT.